The 9 T cell receptor beta chains presented below share a single source sample, sequenced in a study. TCRdb redid the calling of the RT-PCR reads with MiXCR, one entry per CDR3 protein. The profile shows about 680,000 distinct CDR3 sequences, 11% to 15% of them singletons. Sequenced sample: memory CD4+ T cells from blood. These receptors originate from a female donor in good health, serving as a healthy control.

The rearrangement links TRBV3-1 to TRBJ2-1; the D gene is possibly TRBD2 (6 bases). Trimming took off 1 base at V and 16 bases at J, with 17 bases between the two ends. Germline lookup yields CDR1 LGHDT and CDR2 YNNKEL (reference sequence). The CDR3 length is 13 residues. DNA for the CDR3: TGTGCCAGCAGCCAAGGGGCGGGACTCCCGGCTTTCTTC. Protein: CASSQGAGLPAFF.

This clonotype was seen only a few times. The rearrangement joins TRBV5-6 to TRBJ1-2; D possibly corresponds to TRBD1 (5 bases). The V end lost 4 bases, the J end lost 2 bases, and 18 bases lay between the germline ends. Germline V CDR1 and CDR2: SGHDT, YYEEEE. CDR3 size: 16 residues. CDR3 nucleotide sequence: TGTGCCAGCAGCGGGCGGGACGGGACTACAAACTATGGCTACACCTTC. Its protein product is CASSGRDGTTNYGYTF. Filled out from reference TRBV5-6 and TRBJ1-2, the complete variable domain reads DAGVTQSPTHLIKTRGQQVTLRCSPKSGHDTVSWYQQALGQGPQFIFQYYEEEERQRGNFPDRFSGHQFPNYSSELNVNALLLGDSALYLCASSGRDGTTNYGYTFGSGTRLTVV.

This clonotype was counted between two and nine times. The chain employs TRBV20-1 and TRBJ2-7, with 7 bases that match TRBD2. Trimming at V came to 3 bases and at J to 7 bases, leaving 15 bases not matched to a gene. There are 15 residues in the CDR3. Germline V lookup: CDR1 DFQATT, CDR2 SNEGSKA (reference sequence). The CDR3 DNA reads as TGCAGTGCTAGGGATGAAAACTTAGCGGGCCGGGAGCAGTACTTC. Residues: CSARDENLAGREQYF.

About this clonotype itself: A single base is all that separates this from a far larger clone, so a read error is likely. The chain links TRBV28 to TRBJ2-7; possible D gene TRBD1, 5 bases. The ends were cut back, 5 bases at V and 3 bases at J, with 8 bases in the middle. The germline V gene encodes CDR1 MDHEN and CDR2 SYDVKM. The CDR3 length is 12 residues. The CDR3 loop reads CASSIRGYEQYF. CDR3 nucleotide sequence: TGTGCCAGCAGTATAAGGGGCTACGAGCAGTACTTC.

There are a few counts of this clonotype. V usage is TRBV30 and J usage is TRBJ1-2; maybe TRBD1 (5 bases). This CDR3 comprises 14 residues. CDR1 and CDR2 from the germline V gene are GTSNPN and SVGIG (reference sequence). V lost 2 bases and J lost 3, with 13 bases in between. Here the CDR3 DNA reads TGTGCCTGGAGTCAGGGCCTAGGAGACTATGGCTACACCTTC. This gives the protein CAWSQGLGDYGYTF.

This clonotype has more than one count but fewer than ten. The chain combines TRBV30 with TRBJ1-4; 9 nucleotides align to TRBD1. CDR1 is GTSNPN, CDR2 SVGIG, per germline (reference sequence). V was clipped by 0 bases and J by 11 bases; unmatched bases: 4. The CDR3 extends over 13 amino acids. This CDR3 reads CAWSVGQGRKLFF. CDR3 nucleotides: TGTGCCTGGAGTGTGGGACAGGGTCGGAAACTGTTTTTT. Full variable domain (missing parts from reference TRBV30 and TRBJ1-4): SQTIHQWPATLVQPVGSPLSLECTVEGTSNPNLYWYRQAAGRGLQLLFYSVGIGQISSEVPQNLSASRPQDRQFILSSKKLLLSDSGFYLCAWSVGQGRKLFFGSGTQLSVL.

To note about this clonotype: This sequence may be a read error, since a much larger clone differs from it by one base. This chain connects TRBV6-5 to TRBJ2-1; D may match TRBD1 or TRBD2 (5 bases each). The CDR3 has 13 amino acids. Germline CDR1 reads MNHEY; CDR2 reads SVGAGI. CDR3 loop: CASSPIGADEKFF. In DNA, the CDR3 is TGTGCCAGCAGTCCGATCGGGGCGGATGAGAAGTTCTTC.

This clonotype was seen a handful of times. V usage is TRBV9 and J usage is TRBJ1-1; D gene uncertain. V was clipped by 3 bases and J by 0 bases, with 6 bases between them. This CDR3 has 13 residues. Per the germline V gene, CDR1 is SGDLS and CDR2 is YYNGEE. The CDR3 DNA sequence: TGTGCCAGCAGCGCCTGGATGAACACTGAAGCTTTCTTT. Protein: CASSAWMNTEAFF.

V and J are TRBV25-1 and TRBJ2-2, with TRBD1 matching over 8 bases. V gave up 3 bases and J gave up 2 bases; unmatched junction bases: 5. This CDR3 is built from 16 residues. Germline V CDR1 and CDR2: MGHDK, SYGVNS. The CDR3 protein is CASSEAGGVNTGELFF. In DNA form, the CDR3 reads TGTGCCAGCAGTGAGGCAGGGGGCGTAAACACCGGGGAGCTGTTTTTT.